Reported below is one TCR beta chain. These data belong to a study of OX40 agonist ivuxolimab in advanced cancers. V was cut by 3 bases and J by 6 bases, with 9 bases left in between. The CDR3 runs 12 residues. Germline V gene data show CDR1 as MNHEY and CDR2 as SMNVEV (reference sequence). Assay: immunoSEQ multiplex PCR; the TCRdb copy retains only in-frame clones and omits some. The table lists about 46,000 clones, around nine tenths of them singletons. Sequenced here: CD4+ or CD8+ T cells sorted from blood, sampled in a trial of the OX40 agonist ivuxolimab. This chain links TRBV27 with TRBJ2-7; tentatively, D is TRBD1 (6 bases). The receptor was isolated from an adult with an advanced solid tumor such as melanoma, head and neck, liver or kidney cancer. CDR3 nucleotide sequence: TGTGCCAGCAGTTTGGGCAGGGGCGAGCAGTACTTC. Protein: CASSLGRGEQYF.